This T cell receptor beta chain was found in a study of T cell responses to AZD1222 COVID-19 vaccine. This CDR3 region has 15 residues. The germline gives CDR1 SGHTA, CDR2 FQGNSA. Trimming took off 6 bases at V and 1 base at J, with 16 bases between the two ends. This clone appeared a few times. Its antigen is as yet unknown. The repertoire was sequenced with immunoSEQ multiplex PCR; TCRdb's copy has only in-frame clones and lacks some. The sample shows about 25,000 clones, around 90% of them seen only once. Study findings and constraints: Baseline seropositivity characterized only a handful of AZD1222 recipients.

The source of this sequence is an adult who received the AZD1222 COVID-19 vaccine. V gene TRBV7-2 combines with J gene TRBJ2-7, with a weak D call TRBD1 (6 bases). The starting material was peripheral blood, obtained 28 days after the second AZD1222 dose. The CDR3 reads CASSSTRTASYEQYF. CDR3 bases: TGTGCCAGCAGTTCAACACGGACAGCTTCCTACGAGCAGTACTTC.